These 21 T cell receptor beta chains were all obtained from the same sample, sequenced in a study of blood T cells in healthy people across ages. A second roughly 7 to 11 cycle PCR used barcoded and J-beta primers. TCRdb re-called the 5' RACE reads through MiXCR, storing one row per CDR3 protein. This sample has about 930,000 distinct CDR3 sequences; about 28% occur once, and the top ten carry roughly a tenth. The data were also submitted as part of a second study, on T cells of mothers and their children.

Material for sequencing was blood. The receptors shown here come from a woman in her forties in good health.

In DNA, the CDR3 is TGTGCCAGCAGTCGGGGGAGTCGTGGGAGAGTGGAAAAACTGTTTTTT. Translating it yields CASSRGSRGRVEKLFF. The chain carries TRBV27 and TRBJ1-4; weak D call: TRBD1 (5 bases). Germline lookup yields CDR1 MNHEY and CDR2 SMNVEV (reference sequence). The CDR3 runs to 16 residues. V was pared by 5 bases and J by 8 bases, with 21 bases between.

The chain employs TRBV7-9 and TRBJ2-4, with 7 bases lining up with TRBD1. The germline gives CDR1 SEHNR, CDR2 FQNEAQ (reference sequence). V was pared by 5 bases and J by 7 bases, with 8 bases of the junction left unmatched. This CDR3 is built from 14 residues. The CDR3 DNA reads as TGTGCCAGCAGCCTAACGGGACAGCTTAACATTCAGTACTTC. This translates into CASSLTGQLNIQYF.

The chain recombines TRBV14 with TRBJ2-1, with D possibly TRBD2 on 6 matching bases. Germline V CDR1 and CDR2: SGHDN, FVKESK. The V and J ends lost 4 bases and 2 bases respectively, with 15 bases between them. The CDR3 covers 16 residues. For the CDR3, the DNA is TGTGCCAGCAGCCGAGAGGGGCGGGGAACCTACAATGAGCAGTTCTTC. It specifies CASSREGRGTYNEQFF. Drawing the rest from reference TRBV14 and TRBJ2-1, the complete variable domain is EAGVTQFPSHSVIEKGQTVTLRCDPISGHDNLYWYRRVMGKEIKFLLHFVKESKQDESGMPNNRFLAERTGGTYSTLKVQPAELEDSGVYFCASSREGRGTYNEQFFGPGTRLTVL.

This chain joins TRBV24-1 and TRBJ2-2; 9 nucleotides agree with TRBD2. J gave up 0 bases and V 0 bases, and 4 bases lay outside the gene matches. The germline CDR1 and CDR2 sequences are KGHDR and SFDVKD. The CDR3 is 18 residues long. The CDR3 spells CATSDLVAGGTNTGELFF. Here the CDR3 DNA reads TGTGCCACCAGTGATTTGGTGGCGGGGGGGACGAACACCGGGGAGCTGTTTTTT.

This clonotype was picked up a small number of times. V gene TRBV7-9 combines with J gene TRBJ2-5; either TRBD1 or TRBD2 may supply D (6 bases each). CDR1 and CDR2 from the germline V gene are SEHNR and FQNEAQ (reference sequence). V was clipped by 2 bases and J by 1 base, with 14 bases between them. The CDR3 covers 16 residues. CDR3 sequence (DNA): TGTGCCAGCAGCTTAACCGGGGGCGCCTCCCAAGAGACCCAGTACTTC. Translated: CASSLTGGASQETQYF.

This clonotype has a handful of counts. The V call is TRBV12-3 or TRBV12-4, the J call TRBJ1-5; 7 bases align to TRBD1. This CDR3 has 12 residues. The trim removed 11 bases at V and 3 bases at J, leaving 4 bases unmatched. The CDR3 DNA follows: TGTGCCTCCGGGACAGACAATCAGCCCCAGCATTTT. Translating it yields CASGTDNQPQHF.

This chain uses TRBV7-9 with TRBJ2-1; D is uncertain. The germline V gene has CDR1 SEHNR and CDR2 FQNEAQ (reference sequence). V lost 5 bases and J lost 2, with 19 bases in between. CDR3 length: 17 residues. The CDR3 loop is CASSTQRSSLTYNEQFF. DNA of the CDR3: TGTGCCAGCAGCACGCAACGGTCATCCCTCACCTACAATGAGCAGTTCTTC.

This clonotype was detected ten times or more. The chain combines TRBV9 with TRBJ1-4; D gene unclear. This CDR3 spans 15 amino acids. Per the germline V gene, CDR1 is SGDLS and CDR2 is YYNGEE. The ends were cut back, 0 bases at V and 6 bases at J, with 12 bases in the middle. The CDR3: CASSVVGTPDEKLFF. CDR3 coding DNA: TGTGCCAGCAGCGTAGTCGGAACTCCGGATGAAAAACTGTTTTTT.

A few counts support this clonotype. The chain employs TRBV29-1 and TRBJ1-5; 7 bases line up with TRBD1. The CDR3 runs to 13 residues. V shed 7 bases, J shed 4 bases, and the junction held 7 bases outside the gene matches. The germline gives CDR1 SQVTM, CDR2 ANQGSEA. The CDR3 sequence: CSGTTGPNQPQHF. The CDR3 DNA sequence: TGCAGCGGAACGACAGGGCCTAATCAGCCCCAGCATTTT.

This clonotype was observed a handful of times. Compared with germline, one end of the junction differs, possibly owing to a read error. The J gene is TRBJ2-7, the V gene TRBV7-2; D unclear. The CDR3 spans 13 residues. Germline loops: CDR1 SGHTA, CDR2 FQGNSA. The CDR3 sequence is CAGSLEESYEQYF. As DNA, the CDR3 is TGTGCCGGCAGCTTAGAAGAGTCCTACGAGCAGTACTTC.

This clonotype has at least ten counts. The V gene is TRBV5-1, the J gene TRBJ1-1; D possibly corresponds to TRBD1 (5 bases). Germline CDR1 reads SGHRS; CDR2 reads YFSETQ. V was trimmed by 4 bases and J by 2 bases, leaving 18 bases between them. CDR3 length equals 16 residues. The CDR3 reads CASSPQTRDGNTEAFF. CDR3 DNA sequence: TGCGCCAGCAGCCCCCAGACGCGGGACGGAAACACTGAAGCTTTCTTT.

The V gene is TRBV7-2, the J gene TRBJ1-6; 7 bases match TRBD1. CDR3 length equals 16 residues. V lost 5 bases and J lost 8; bases outside the gene matches: 12. Germline V gives CDR1 SGHTA, CDR2 FQGNSA. CDR3 in amino acids: CASSHRDRAVDSPLHF. For the CDR3, the DNA is TGTGCCAGCAGCCACCGGGACAGAGCCGTGGATTCACCCCTCCACTTT. Combining the CDR3 with reference TRBV7-2 and TRBJ1-6 gives the whole variable domain GAGVSQSPSNKVTEKGKDVELRCDPISGHTALYWYRQSLGQGLEFLIYFQGNSAPDKSGLPSDRFSAERTGGSVSTLTIQRTQQEDSAVYLCASSHRDRAVDSPLHFGNGTRLTVT.

This clonotype appeared a few times. The rearrangement joins TRBV28 to TRBJ2-5, with D uncertain. The ends were cut back, 5 bases at V and 5 bases at J, with 6 bases in the middle. The CDR3 length is 11 residues. From germline, CDR1 is MDHEN and CDR2 SYDVKM. Written as DNA, the CDR3 is TGTGCCAGCAGTAAACGGGAGACCCAGTACTTC. Amino acids: CASSKRETQYF.

The chain uses TRBV20-1 and TRBJ2-7, with 10 bases identical to TRBD1. Germline assignment: CDR1 DFQATT and CDR2 SNEGSKA (reference sequence). The CDR3 is made up of 16 amino acids. The V and J ends lost 0 bases and 3 bases, in that order; junction bases with no gene match: 8. The CDR3 DNA reads as TGCAGTGCTAGAGAACGCGACAGGGGGCTATACTACGAGCAGTACTTC. This sequence encodes CSARERDRGLYYEQYF.

The chain is built from TRBV27 and TRBJ1-1, with D maybe TRBD1 (5 bases). The CDR3 is 15 residues long. Trimming took 3 bases from V and 4 from J, leaving 15 bases between them. The V gene's germline CDR1 is MNHEY and CDR2 SMNVEV (reference sequence). CDR3 sequence: CASSLTTGRITEAFF. The CDR3 DNA reads as TGTGCCAGCAGTTTGACTACAGGTAGAATCACTGAAGCTTTCTTT.

The DNA for the CDR3 is TGTGCCAGCAGCGTCGGGGACAGGGGAGAGACCCAGTACTTC. As protein: CASSVGDRGETQYF. The chain joins TRBV7-8 to TRBJ2-5; 10 bases are shared with TRBD1. V lost 5 bases and J lost 4; bases outside the gene matches: 4. CDR3 length: 14 residues. CDR1 and CDR2 (germline): SGHVS, FQNEAQ.

This clonotype turned up a few times. The genes are TRBV10-3 and TRBJ2-1; 13 bases match TRBD2. J was trimmed by 7 bases and V by 8 bases; bases with no gene match: 11. Germline V gene lookup returns CDR1 ENHRY and CDR2 SYGVKD. The CDR3 consists of 16 residues. In DNA, the CDR3 is TGTGCCATCGCCAAAAGGGAGACTAGCGGGGGGAATGAGCAGTTCTTC. Its translation: CAIAKRETSGGNEQFF.

V gene TRBV28 combines with J gene TRBJ2-7; 9 nucleotides align to TRBD1. CDR3 length equals 14 residues. Germline V gene data show CDR1 as MDHEN and CDR2 as SYDVKM. Losses at the gene ends were 7 bases for V and 1 base for J; bases not matched to a gene: 5. The CDR3 nucleotides are TGTGCCAGCACCCTGACAGGGGGTTCCTACGAGCAGTACTTC. It translates to CASTLTGGSYEQYF.

The chain combines TRBV7-2 with TRBJ1-1; 12 bases line up with TRBD1. J gave up 2 bases and V 7 bases, and 11 bases lay outside the gene matches. CDR3 length equals 17 residues. Germline V CDR1 and CDR2: SGHTA, FQGNSA. The DNA for the CDR3 is TGTGCCAGCACCAAAACCGGGACAGGGGGCGGAAACACTGAAGCTTTCTTT. This gives the protein CASTKTGTGGGNTEAFF.

V gene TRBV19 combines with J gene TRBJ1-6; D perhaps matches TRBD1 (5 bases). V dropped 3 bases and J dropped 5 bases, with 11 bases sitting between them. Germline lookup yields CDR1 LNHDA and CDR2 SQIVND (reference sequence). CDR3 length: 15 residues. CDR3 DNA: TGTGCCAGTAGTATTGGGACGTCGGATAATTCACCCCTCCACTTT. Translating it yields CASSIGTSDNSPLHF.

The chain is built from TRBV5-1 and TRBJ1-4; D not resolved. Trimming pared 4 bases from V and 3 bases from J, leaving 13 bases between. From germline, CDR1 is SGHRS and CDR2 YFSETQ. This CDR3 comprises 15 residues. CDR3 residues: CASSPEAQPNEKLFF. The CDR3 DNA reads TGCGCCAGCAGCCCGGAGGCTCAACCTAATGAAAAACTGTTTTTT.